This is a list of T cell receptor beta chains from one sample in a study of blood T cell repertoires in COVID-19. The table came from immunoSEQ multiplex PCR; TCRdb's copy has only in-frame clones and leaves some out. The sample has about 370,000 clones, approximately 90% seen once. Sequencing was carried out using PBMCs or T cells enriched from blood (not recorded which). Receptors originate from a woman in her thirties or forties who had been exposed to COVID-19. CDR3s include the opening cysteine and the closing phenylalanine or tryptophan.

TRBV30	CAWDYLNTGELFF
TRBV7-9	CASSTSNQPQHF
TRBV11-3	CASSTTGGTYEQYF
TRBV7-8	CASSSSRETQYF
TRBV28	CASSQAAIAGNTIYF
TRBV29-1	CSALAKNIQYF
TRBV5-1	CASSLGPSTGTEAFF
TRBV19	CASSIPYDRSNQPQHF
TRBV11-2	CASSLGSVRGDYGYTF
TRBV30	CAWSVQGVFATNEKLFF
TRBV5-4	CASSRPEGYEQYF
TRBV19	CASSISGSDGEQFF
TRBV12-3/TRBV12-4	CASSYYRGTEAFF
TRBV11-3	CASRSRETQYF
TRBV30	CAWSTGAGELFF
TRBV5-1	CASRRGGARETQYF
TRBV5-1	CASSLGGPEAFF
TRBV6-5	CASRLGQAFTGELFF
TRBV27	CASATRGGPGQETQYF
TRBV5-1	CASSFGGPEDTQYF
TRBV6-2/TRBV6-3	CASSRVGQPNGSNQPQHF
TRBV5-1	CASSVWTGSEQYF
TRBV11-2	CASSSQGGQPQHF
TRBV4-3	CASSQRGSNEKLFF
TRBV2	CASSVEVIGYTF
TRBV29-1	CSVGRGGTGIRNEQFF
TRBV28	CASSLQGSTDTQYF
TRBV6-1	CASSEPGLAINTGELFF
TRBV5-1	CASSLELAETDTQYF
TRBV3-1/TRBV3-2	CASSQGLATVNTEAFF
TRBV4-3	CASSQRTSGRAPSEQYF
TRBV7-8	CASSSLGSALNSPLHF
TRBV10-2	CASREGGSEKLFF
TRBV24-1	CATSDLQTGGREQFF
TRBV4-1	CASSLRAAGLNDNEQFF
TRBV30	CAWSTGQTATNEKLFF
TRBV5-1	CASSRGSNTGELFF
TRBV7-9	CASSLGQSVGTQYF
TRBV6-5	CASSASTGSYEQYF
TRBV2	CASSDQQGVGQPQHF
TRBV5-1	CASSLASGVSGEQFF
TRBV9	CASSVDPQGAVKNIQYF
TRBV11-2	CASSRDRGSPLHF
TRBV4-1	CASSQESSLTPGEQYF
TRBV5-1	CASSFRQGEETQYF
TRBV30	CAWSSPGAGEKLFF
TRBV3-1/TRBV3-2	CASKGGAEAFF
TRBV19	CASSRGVGSAEAFF
TRBV30	CAWSAGQGAGYGYTF
TRBV27	CASSPRQGGIYEQYF
TRBV19	CASSIGGGKLFF
TRBV3-1/TRBV3-2	CASSQATGSGNTIYF
TRBV5-6	CASSERTGLGEAFF
TRBV27	CASSLSGGNYGYTF
TRBV7-9	CASSSRVAGVLTGELFF